The 5 T cell receptor beta chains below come from one sample, sequenced in a study of shared clonotypes between healthy human individuals. Measured with immunoSEQ multiplex PCR; TCRdb has only the in-frame clones, and not every one. In the table there are millions of clones, around nine tenths of which are singletons. Sequencing input: naive CD4+ T cells sorted from blood. As for subset: CD45RA+ positively selected. The receptors stem from a young man in good health.

The DNA for the CDR3 is TGCGCCAGCAGTGAGGGGGGAGCGGGAGCCCACGAGCAGTACTTC. Translating gives CASSEGGAGAHEQYF. The chain recombines TRBV10-2 with TRBJ2-7; 8 bases line up with TRBD2. The trim removed 2 bases at V and 5 bases at J, leaving 8 bases unmatched. This CDR3 contains 15 residues. Germline V gene lookup returns CDR1 WSHSY and CDR2 SAAADI.

This clone has just a few counts. Within the sample, other DNA sequences also encode this same CDR3. The chain couples TRBV30 to TRBJ1-1; D possibly corresponds to TRBD1 (6 bases). Germline CDR1 is GTSNPN and CDR2 is SVGIG (reference sequence). The CDR3 sequence is 13 residues long. Trimming cost V 2 bases and J 1 base, with 8 bases left between them. The CDR3 protein is CAWSKGGNTEAFF. CDR3 nucleotide sequence: TGTGCCTGGAGTAAAGGGGGGAACACTGAAGCTTTCTTT.

J is TRBJ2-1 and V is TRBV12-5; TRBD2 might be the D (5 bases). CDR3 size: 16 residues. Deletions cut 0 bases from V and 3 bases from J, with 12 bases between. The germline V gene encodes CDR1 LGHNT and CDR2 FRNRAP. CDR3 DNA sequence: TGTGCTAGTGGTTTGGTAGGGTTCGGGGACTACAATGAGCAGTTCTTC. This translates into CASGLVGFGDYNEQFF.

The V and J genes are TRBV6-5 and TRBJ2-7, with 7 bases matching TRBD2. Trimming at V came to 0 bases and at J to 3 bases, leaving 8 bases not matched to a gene. This CDR3 region has 16 residues. Germline V gives CDR1 MNHEY, CDR2 SVGAGI. CDR3 residues: CASSYSWLADNYEQYF. CDR3 nucleotides: TGTGCCAGCAGTTACTCGTGGCTAGCGGACAACTACGAGCAGTACTTC.

This clone has just one count. The chain has TRBV9 and TRBJ2-2; D not resolved. Between the trimmed V and J ends, which lost 3 bases and 1 base, there was a span of 10 bases. The CDR3 runs to 15 residues. CDR1 SGDLS and CDR2 YYNGEE come from the germline V gene. In nucleotides, the CDR3 is TGTGCCAGCAGCGGTAGCCCGAGGAACACCGGGGAGCTGTTTTTT. Translating gives CASSGSPRNTGELFF.